Shown below are 9 T cell receptor beta chains from a single sample sequenced in a study of blood T cell repertoires in COVID-19 (dated by TCRdb to about 2020). Libraries were constructed by the immunoSEQ multiplex PCR assay. The table was pulled from immuneACCESS by TCRdb, which kept in-frame rearrangements only. Such tables lose some clones; where checked, under half of the loss comes from unresolved V genes, and the rest has no known cause. The sample table shows under 350,000 clones, and around 90% are seen once. Under 2.5% of the sample rests with the top ten. Sequencing used peripheral blood. The origin of the receptors is a man aged 50 to 60 with acute or convalescent COVID-19.

The chain employs TRBV30 and TRBJ1-6, with 7 positions matching TRBD1. The V gene's germline CDR1 is GTSNPN and CDR2 SVGIG (reference sequence). This CDR3 is built from 13 residues. V was pared by 2 bases and J by 6 bases, with 1 base of the junction left unmatched. The CDR3 DNA is TGTGCCTGGAGTCGGGACAGTAATTCACCCCTCCACTTT. Protein: CAWSRDSNSPLHF.

The chain couples TRBV29-1 to TRBJ2-1, with 10 nucleotides matching TRBD2. The CDR3 is 14 residues long. The germline gives CDR1 SQVTM, CDR2 ANQGSEA. Trimming cost V 7 bases and J 9 bases; bases outside gene matches: 12. The CDR3: CSGLLAGAGGEQFF. The CDR3 nucleotides read TGCAGCGGCCTTCTAGCGGGGGCCGGGGGTGAGCAGTTCTTC.

The chain carries TRBV5-1 and TRBJ2-7; D may be TRBD2 (5 bases). The CDR3 covers 14 residues. Germline-derived CDR1 and CDR2 are SGHRS and YFSETQ. V was clipped by 0 bases and J by 5 bases, with 12 bases between them. The CDR3 DNA reads TGCGCCAGCAGCTTGGAACTAGGAGCGGACGAGCAGTACTTC. Its protein product is CASSLELGADEQYF.

The V and J genes are TRBV7-3 and TRBJ2-5; TRBD1 agrees at 7 bases. CDR1 SGHTA and CDR2 FQGTGA come from the germline V gene. The CDR3 covers 15 residues. The ends lost 5 bases at V and 5 bases at J; junction bases unmatched: 11. The chain's CDR3 is CASSGTGVPGETQYF. DNA of the CDR3: TGTGCCAGCAGCGGCACAGGGGTCCCGGGGGAGACCCAGTACTTC.

This chain connects TRBV18 to TRBJ2-7; D possibly corresponds to TRBD1 (5 bases). CDR3 length: 15 amino acids. The V end lost 2 bases, the J end lost 3 bases, and 14 bases lay between the germline ends. Germline-derived CDR1 and CDR2 are KGHSH and LQKENI. For the CDR3, the DNA is TGTGCCAGCTCACCAGGGGCGCGGTCTCTCTACGAGCAGTACTTC. Amino acid sequence: CASSPGARSLYEQYF.

The chain links TRBV11-2 to TRBJ2-2, with TRBD1 identical over 7 bases. The CDR3 consists of 16 residues. V lost 5 bases, J lost 5 bases, and 11 bases stayed unmatched. Germline values: CDR1 SGHAT, CDR2 FQNNGV. The CDR3 DNA sequence: TGTGCCAGCAGCCGACACACGACAGGGTTAACCGGGGAGCTGTTTTTT. Translated, it gives CASSRHTTGLTGELFF.

The chain joins TRBV18 to TRBJ1-2; D possibly corresponds to TRBD1 (6 bases). V gave up 2 bases and J gave up 2 bases, with 12 bases separating them. The CDR3 has 15 residues. Per germline, CDR1 KGHSH and CDR2 LQKENI. The CDR3 DNA follows: TGTGCCAGCTCACCAACCGGGACACCCAACTATGGCTACACCTTC. Translation gives CASSPTGTPNYGYTF.

The chain links TRBV6-5 to TRBJ1-1, with D maybe TRBD1 (5 bases). Trimming removed 0 bases from V and 0 bases from J, with 8 bases in between. Germline CDR1 reads MNHEY; CDR2 reads SVGAGI. This CDR3 is 15 amino acids long. The CDR3 loop is CASSYSQDMNTEAFF. The DNA for the CDR3 is TGTGCCAGCAGTTACTCTCAGGACATGAACACTGAAGCTTTCTTT.

The V call is TRBV7-3, the J call TRBJ2-3, with 10 bases fitting TRBD2. The germline CDR1 and CDR2 sequences are SGHTA and FQGTGA. The V and J ends lost 0 bases and 4 bases, in that order; junction bases with no gene match: 1. This CDR3 is built from 15 residues. The CDR3 is CASSLTLAGADTQYF. The CDR3, as DNA: TGTGCCAGCAGCTTAACGCTAGCGGGGGCAGATACGCAGTATTTT. Filled out from reference TRBV7-3 and TRBJ2-3, the complete variable domain reads GAGVSQTPSNKVTEKGKYVELRCDPISGHTALYWYRQSLGQGPEFLIYFQGTGAADDSGLPNDRFFAVRPEGSVSTLKIQRTERGDSAVYLCASSLTLAGADTQYFGPGTRLTVL.